This T cell receptor beta chain is drawn from a study of blood T cell repertoires in COVID-19. Whole-study context: Samples of COVID-19 (acute and convalescent) were obtained from the United States, Italy and Spain. Nucleic acid was either cDNA or gDNA, and it came from T cells, B-cell-depleted T cells, or PBMCs.

The study drew participants aged about 18 to 90 years from 20 to 30 US areas. Original methodology: How many nucleated cells were present was estimated from reference gene primer amplification. Profiled with immunoSEQ multiplex PCR; TCRdb holds only in-frame clones, not every one. Clone size and the V and J calls come from that table; the DNA yielded D and trimming. The sample carries about 280,000 clones, 90% recorded once. A single count supports this clone. The CDR3 has 12 amino acids. The ends were cut back, 4 bases at V and 4 bases at J, with 8 bases in the middle. CDR1 and CDR2 from the germline V gene are GTSNPN and SVGIG (reference sequence).

This rearrangement joins TRBV30 to TRBJ1-3, with TRBD1 as a possible D gene (6 bases). The TCR sequence derives from a woman under 30 with acute COVID-19. Sequencing input: PBMCs or T cells enriched from blood (not recorded which). This CDR3 reads CAWKGVGNTIYF. As DNA, the CDR3 is TGTGCCTGGAAGGGGGTAGGAAACACCATATATTTT.